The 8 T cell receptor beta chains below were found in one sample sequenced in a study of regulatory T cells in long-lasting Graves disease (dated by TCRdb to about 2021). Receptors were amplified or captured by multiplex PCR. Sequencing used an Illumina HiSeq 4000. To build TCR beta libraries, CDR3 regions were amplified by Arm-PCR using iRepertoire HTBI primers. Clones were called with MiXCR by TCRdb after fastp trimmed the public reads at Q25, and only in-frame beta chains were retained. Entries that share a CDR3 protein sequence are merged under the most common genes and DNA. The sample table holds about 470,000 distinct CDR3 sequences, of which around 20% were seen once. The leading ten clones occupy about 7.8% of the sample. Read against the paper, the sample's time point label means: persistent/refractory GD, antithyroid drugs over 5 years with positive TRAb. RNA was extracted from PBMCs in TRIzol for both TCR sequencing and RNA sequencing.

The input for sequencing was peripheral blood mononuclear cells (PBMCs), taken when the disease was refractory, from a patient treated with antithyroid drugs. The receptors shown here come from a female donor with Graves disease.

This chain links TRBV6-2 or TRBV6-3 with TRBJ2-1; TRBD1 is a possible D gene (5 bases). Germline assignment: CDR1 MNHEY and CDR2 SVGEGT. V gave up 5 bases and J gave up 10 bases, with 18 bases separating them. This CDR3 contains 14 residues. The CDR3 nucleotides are TGTGCCAGCAGTGGGCGGACACGGAGAAGGGAGCAGTTCTTC. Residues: CASSGRTRRREQFF.

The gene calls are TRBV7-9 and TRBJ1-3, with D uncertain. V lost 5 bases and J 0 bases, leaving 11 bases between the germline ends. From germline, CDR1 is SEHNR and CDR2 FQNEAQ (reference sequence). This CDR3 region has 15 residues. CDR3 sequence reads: CASSPGSGSGNTIYF. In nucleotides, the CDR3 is TGTGCCAGCAGCCCCGGGTCCGGCTCTGGAAACACCATATATTTT. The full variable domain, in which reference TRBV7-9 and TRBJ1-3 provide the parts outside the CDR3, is DTGVSQNPRHKITKRGQNVTFRCDPISEHNRLYWYRQTLGQGPEFLTYFQNEAQLEKSRLLSDRFSAERPKGSFSTLEIQRTEQGDSAMYLCASSPGSGSGNTIYFGEGSWLTVV.

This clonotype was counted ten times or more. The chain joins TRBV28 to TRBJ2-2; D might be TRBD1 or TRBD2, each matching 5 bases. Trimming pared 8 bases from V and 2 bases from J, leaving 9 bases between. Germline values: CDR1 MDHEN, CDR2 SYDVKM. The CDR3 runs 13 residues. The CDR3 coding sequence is TGTGCCAGCTGGGGACGTAACACCGGGGAGCTGTTTTTT. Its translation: CASWGRNTGELFF.

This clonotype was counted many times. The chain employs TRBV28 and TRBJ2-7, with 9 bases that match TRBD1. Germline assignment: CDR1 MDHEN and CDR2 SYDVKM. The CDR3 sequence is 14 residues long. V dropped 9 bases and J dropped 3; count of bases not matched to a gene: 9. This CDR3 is CASKRQGEVYEQYF. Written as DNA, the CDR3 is TGTGCCAGTAAGCGACAGGGGGAGGTCTACGAGCAGTACTTC.

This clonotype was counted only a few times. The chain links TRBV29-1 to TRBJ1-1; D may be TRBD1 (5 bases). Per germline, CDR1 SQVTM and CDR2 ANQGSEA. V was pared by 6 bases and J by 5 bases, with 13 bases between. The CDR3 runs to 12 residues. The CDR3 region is CSVQGGWTEAFF. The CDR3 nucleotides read TGCAGCGTCCAGGGAGGATGGACTGAAGCTTTCTTT. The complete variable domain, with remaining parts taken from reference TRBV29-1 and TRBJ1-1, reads SAVISQKPSRDICQRGTSLTIQCQVDSQVTMMFWYRQQPGQSLTLIATANQGSEATYESGFVIDKFPISRPNLTFSTLTVSNMSPEDSSIYLCSVQGGWTEAFFGQGTRLTVV.

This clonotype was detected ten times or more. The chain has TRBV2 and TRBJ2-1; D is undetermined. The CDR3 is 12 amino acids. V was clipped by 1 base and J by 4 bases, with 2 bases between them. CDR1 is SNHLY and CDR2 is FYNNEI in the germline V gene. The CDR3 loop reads CASSEVYNEQFF. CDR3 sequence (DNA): TGTGCCAGCAGTGAAGTGTACAATGAGCAGTTCTTC. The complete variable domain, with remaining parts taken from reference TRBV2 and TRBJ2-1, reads EPEVTQTPSHQVTQMGQEVILRCVPISNHLYFYWYRQILGQKVEFLVSFYNNEISEKSEIFDDQFSVERPDGSNFTLKIRSTKLEDSAMYFCASSEVYNEQFFGPGTRLTVL.

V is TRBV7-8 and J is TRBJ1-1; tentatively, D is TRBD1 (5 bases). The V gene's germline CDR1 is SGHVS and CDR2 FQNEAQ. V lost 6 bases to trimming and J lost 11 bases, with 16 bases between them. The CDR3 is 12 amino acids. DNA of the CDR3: TGTGCCAGCAGTGATGCAAGGGGCTGGGCTTTCTTT. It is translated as CASSDARGWAFF.

CDR3 sequence (DNA): TGTGCCAGCAGCGTTACTGGGGGGAGCACAGATACGCAGTATTTT. Translating gives CASSVTGGSTDTQYF. This chain uses TRBV9 with TRBJ2-3; a possible D gene is TRBD2 (6 bases). Trimming removed 2 bases from V and 0 bases from J, with 10 bases in between. The germline V gene encodes CDR1 SGDLS and CDR2 YYNGEE. The CDR3 length is 15 residues. Drawing the rest from reference TRBV9 and TRBJ2-3, the complete variable domain is DSGVTQTPKHLITATGQRVTLRCSPRSGDLSVYWYQQSLDQGLQFLIQYYNGEERAKGNILERFSAQQFPDLHSELNLSSLELGDSALYFCASSVTGGSTDTQYFGPGTRLTVL.